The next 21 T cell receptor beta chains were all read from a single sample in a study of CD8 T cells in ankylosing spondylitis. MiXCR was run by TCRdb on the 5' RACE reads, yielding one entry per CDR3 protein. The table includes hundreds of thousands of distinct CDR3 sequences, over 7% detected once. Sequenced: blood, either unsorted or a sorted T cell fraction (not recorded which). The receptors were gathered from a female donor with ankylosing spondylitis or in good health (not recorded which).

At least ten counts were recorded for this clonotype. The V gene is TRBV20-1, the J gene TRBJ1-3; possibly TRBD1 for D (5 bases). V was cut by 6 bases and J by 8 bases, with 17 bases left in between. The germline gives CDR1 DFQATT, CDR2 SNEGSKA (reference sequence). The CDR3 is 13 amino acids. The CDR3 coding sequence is TGCAGTGCGATGGGGACGGTGGTCGACACCATATATTTT. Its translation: CSAMGTVVDTIYF.

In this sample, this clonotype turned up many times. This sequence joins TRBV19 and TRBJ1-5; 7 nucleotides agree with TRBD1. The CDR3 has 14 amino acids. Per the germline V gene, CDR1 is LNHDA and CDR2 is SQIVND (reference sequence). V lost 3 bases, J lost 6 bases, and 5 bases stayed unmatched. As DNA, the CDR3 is TGTGCCAGTAGTATCGACAGGGTTGTTCAGCCCCAGCATTTT. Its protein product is CASSIDRVVQPQHF.

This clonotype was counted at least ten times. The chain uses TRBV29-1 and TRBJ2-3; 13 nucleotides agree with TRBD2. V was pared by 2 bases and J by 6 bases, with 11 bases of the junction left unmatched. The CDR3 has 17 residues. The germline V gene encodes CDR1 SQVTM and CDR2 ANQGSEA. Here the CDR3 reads CSVEPWTSGRPGDTQYF. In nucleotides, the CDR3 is TGCAGCGTTGAACCTTGGACTAGCGGGAGACCGGGTGATACGCAGTATTTT.

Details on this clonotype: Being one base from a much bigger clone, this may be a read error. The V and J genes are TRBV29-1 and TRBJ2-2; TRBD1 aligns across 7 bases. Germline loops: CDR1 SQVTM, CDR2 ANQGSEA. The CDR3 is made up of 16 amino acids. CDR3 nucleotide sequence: TGCAGCGTTGTCTACAGGGGCGAACCGTTCACCGGGGAGCCGTTTTTT. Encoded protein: CSVVYRGEPFTGEPFF.

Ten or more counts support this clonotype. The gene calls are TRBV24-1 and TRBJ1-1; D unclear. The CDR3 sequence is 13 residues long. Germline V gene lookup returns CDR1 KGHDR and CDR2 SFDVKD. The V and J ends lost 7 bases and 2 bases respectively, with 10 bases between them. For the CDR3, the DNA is TGTGCCACCAGCCTCGACGGAAACACTGAAGCTTTCTTT. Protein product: CATSLDGNTEAFF.

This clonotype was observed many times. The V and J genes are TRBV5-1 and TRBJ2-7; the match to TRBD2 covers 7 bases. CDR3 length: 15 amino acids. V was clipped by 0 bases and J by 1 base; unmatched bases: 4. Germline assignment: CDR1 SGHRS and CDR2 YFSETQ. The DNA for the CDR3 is TGCGCCAGCAGCTTGGACACCGGGAGGTCCTACGAGCAGTACTTC. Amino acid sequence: CASSLDTGRSYEQYF.

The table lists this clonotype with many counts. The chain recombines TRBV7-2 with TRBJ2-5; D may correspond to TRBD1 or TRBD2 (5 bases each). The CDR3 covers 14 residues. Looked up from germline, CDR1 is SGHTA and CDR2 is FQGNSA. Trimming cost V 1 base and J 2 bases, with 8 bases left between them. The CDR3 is CASSLGGSQETQYF. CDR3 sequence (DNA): TGTGCCAGCAGCTTAGGGGGGAGTCAAGAGACCCAGTACTTC.

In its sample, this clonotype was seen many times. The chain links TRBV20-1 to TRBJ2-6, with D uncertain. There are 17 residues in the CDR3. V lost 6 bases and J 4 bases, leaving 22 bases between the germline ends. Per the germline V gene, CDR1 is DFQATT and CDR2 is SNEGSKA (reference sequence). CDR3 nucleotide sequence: TGCAGTGCCCGCCGCCTCGGCCGAAGGTCAGGGGCCAACGTCCTGACTTTC. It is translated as CSARRLGRRSGANVLTF.

The CDR3 sequence: CASSVTGRENQPQHF. CDR3 sequence (DNA): TGTGCCAGCAGCGTAACGGGGCGGGAAAATCAGCCCCAGCATTTT. The chain employs TRBV9 and TRBJ1-5; D may be TRBD1 (5 bases). This CDR3 region has 15 residues. The V gene's germline CDR1 is SGDLS and CDR2 YYNGEE. V was pared by 1 base and J by 4 bases, with 12 bases between. Full variable domain (remainder filled in from reference TRBV9 and TRBJ1-5): DSGVTQTPKHLITATGQRVTLRCSPRSGDLSVYWYQQSLDQGLQFLIQYYNGEERAKGNILERFSAQQFPDLHSELNLSSLELGDSALYFCASSVTGRENQPQHFGDGTRLSIL.

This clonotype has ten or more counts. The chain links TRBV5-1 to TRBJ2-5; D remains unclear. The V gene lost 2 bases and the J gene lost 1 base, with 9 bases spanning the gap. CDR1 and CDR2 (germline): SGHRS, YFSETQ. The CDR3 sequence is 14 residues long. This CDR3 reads CASSFENTQETQYF. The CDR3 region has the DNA TGCGCCAGCAGCTTCGAAAACACCCAAGAGACCCAGTACTTC.

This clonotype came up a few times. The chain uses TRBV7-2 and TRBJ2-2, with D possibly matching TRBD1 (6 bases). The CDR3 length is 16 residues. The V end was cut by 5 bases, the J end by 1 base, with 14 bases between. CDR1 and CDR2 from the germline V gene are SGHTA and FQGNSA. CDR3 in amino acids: CASSPGPQGNTGELFF. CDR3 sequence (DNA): TGTGCCAGCAGCCCCGGCCCACAGGGGAACACCGGGGAGCTGTTTTTT.

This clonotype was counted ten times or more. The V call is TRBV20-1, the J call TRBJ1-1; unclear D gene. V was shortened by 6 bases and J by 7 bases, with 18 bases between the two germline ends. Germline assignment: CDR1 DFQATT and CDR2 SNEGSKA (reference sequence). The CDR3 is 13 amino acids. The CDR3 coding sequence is TGCAGTGCCATTGGGGTCGGCTACTATGAAGCTTTCTTT. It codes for CSAIGVGYYEAFF.

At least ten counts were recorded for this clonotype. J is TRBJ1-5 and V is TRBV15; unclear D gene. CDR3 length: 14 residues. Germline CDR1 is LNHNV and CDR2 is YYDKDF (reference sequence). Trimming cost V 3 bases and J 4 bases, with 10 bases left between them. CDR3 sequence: CATSSLQLNQPQHF. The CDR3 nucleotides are TGTGCCACCAGCAGCTTACAGCTTAATCAGCCCCAGCATTTT.

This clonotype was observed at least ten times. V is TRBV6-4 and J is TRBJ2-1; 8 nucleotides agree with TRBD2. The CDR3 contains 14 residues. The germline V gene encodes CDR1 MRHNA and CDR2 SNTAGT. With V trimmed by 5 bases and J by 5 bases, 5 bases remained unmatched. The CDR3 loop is CASSHREGDNEQFF. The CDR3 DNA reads TGTGCCAGCAGTCATCGGGAGGGGGACAATGAGCAGTTCTTC.

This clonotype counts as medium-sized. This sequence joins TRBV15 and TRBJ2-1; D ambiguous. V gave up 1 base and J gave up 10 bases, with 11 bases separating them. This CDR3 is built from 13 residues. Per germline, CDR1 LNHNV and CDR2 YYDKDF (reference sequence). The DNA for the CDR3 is TGTGCCACCAGCAGAGTCGTGCCAGCGGAGCAGTTCTTC. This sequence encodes CATSRVVPAEQFF.

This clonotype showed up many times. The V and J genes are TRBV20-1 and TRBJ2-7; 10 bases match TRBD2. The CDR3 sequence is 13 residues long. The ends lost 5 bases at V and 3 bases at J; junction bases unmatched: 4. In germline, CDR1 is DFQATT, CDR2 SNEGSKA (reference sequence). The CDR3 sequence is CSAPSGSLYEQYF. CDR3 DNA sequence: TGCAGTGCTCCTAGCGGGAGTCTCTACGAGCAGTACTTC.

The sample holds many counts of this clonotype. CDR3 amino acids: CASSFAPGTPGGYGYTF. CDR3 nucleotide sequence: TGTGCCAGCAGCTTTGCCCCCGGGACCCCAGGGGGCTATGGCTACACCTTC. This chain uses TRBV5-6 with TRBJ1-2; 7 bases align to TRBD1. This CDR3 spans 17 amino acids. V lost 2 bases and J lost 4; bases outside the gene matches: 14. Per the germline V gene, CDR1 is SGHDT and CDR2 is YYEEEE.

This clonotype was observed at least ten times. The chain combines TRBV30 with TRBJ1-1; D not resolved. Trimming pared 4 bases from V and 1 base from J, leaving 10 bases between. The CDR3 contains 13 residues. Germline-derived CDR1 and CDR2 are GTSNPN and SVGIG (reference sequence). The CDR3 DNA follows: TGTGCCTGGACCCGGACTGGGAACACTGAAGCTTTCTTT. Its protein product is CAWTRTGNTEAFF.

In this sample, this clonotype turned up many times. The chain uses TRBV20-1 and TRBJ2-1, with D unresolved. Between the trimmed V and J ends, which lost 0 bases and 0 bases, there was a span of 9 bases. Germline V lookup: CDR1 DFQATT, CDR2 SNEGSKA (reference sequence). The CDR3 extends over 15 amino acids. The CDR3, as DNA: TGCAGTGCTAGAGATTCCCTGGTCTCCTACAATGAGCAGTTCTTC. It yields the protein CSARDSLVSYNEQFF.

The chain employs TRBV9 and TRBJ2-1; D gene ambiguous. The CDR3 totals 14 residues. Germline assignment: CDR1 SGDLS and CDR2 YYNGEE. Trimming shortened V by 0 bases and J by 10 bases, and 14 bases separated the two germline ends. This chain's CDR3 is CASSVVPTQWEQFF. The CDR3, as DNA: TGTGCCAGCAGCGTAGTCCCCACCCAATGGGAGCAGTTCTTC.

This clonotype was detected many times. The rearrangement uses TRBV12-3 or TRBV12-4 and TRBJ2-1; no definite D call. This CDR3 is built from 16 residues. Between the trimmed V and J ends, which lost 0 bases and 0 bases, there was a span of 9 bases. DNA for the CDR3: TGTGCCAGCAGTTTAGCTCTCGGCCTCTCCTACAATGAGCAGTTCTTC. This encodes CASSLALGLSYNEQFF.